This TCR beta chain appears in the sequencing data of a study of cytomegalovirus exposure and HLA in healthy donors. Turning to the study itself: The roughly 700 first-cohort repertoires shared a platform with the 130 or so validation repertoires, as reported in a later analysis. Study results and caveats: Whilst most TCR sequences proved rare, a subset of public TCRs occurred across many donors. Reportedly, cytomegalovirus status was diagnosed with high sensitivity and specificity. The study recorded 150 to 200 TCR beta chains that were cytomegalovirus-associated.

Profiling relied on immunoSEQ multiplex PCR, and the TCRdb table lists in-frame clones only, not all of them. Of some 190,000 clones detected, more than 75% appear once; the ten largest clones hold more than 5.5%. CDR3 size: 16 residues. Per germline, CDR1 SGHVS and CDR2 FQNEAQ. V was clipped by 2 bases and J by 2 bases; unmatched bases: 8. Only one count was recorded for this clone. Antigen: not known. The sequenced sample consisted of PBMCs. This receptor was taken from a man aged 30 to 45 in good health and CMV-seropositive. V and J are TRBV7-8 and TRBJ2-7, with TRBD2 matching 8 bases. The CDR3 coding sequence is TGTGCCAGCAGCTTACCCGTAGCGGGGTCCGCCTACGAGCAGTACTTC. This sequence encodes CASSLPVAGSAYEQYF.